This T cell receptor (beta chain) was captured by sequencing in a study of shared clonotypes between healthy human individuals. Study summary: A donor's plate count was three for CD4 naive and three for CD4 memory; CD8 naive had two and CD8 memory one.

Under the authors' procedure: Junction-only sequences without quality scores were provided by ImmunoSEQ, so filtering was different. TCRdb's copy holds only in-frame clones and misses some; the assay was immunoSEQ multiplex PCR. V and J calls and clone size are those listed in that table; D and trimming were worked out from the DNA. The data show around 1.9 million clones, around 93% seen once. Naive CD8 cells comprised CD45RO-negative, CCR7-positively selected cells, excluding terminally differentiated effector memory CD45RA+ cells. All the donors were Caucasian adults who lived in Nashville, Tennessee. Concerning this clone: Its matching antigen is unknown.

The study, taken as a whole, reports: Only blood was sampled, and tissue TCR repertoires likely differ from blood ones.

The CDR3 is made up of 14 amino acids. Trimming pared 3 bases from V and 4 bases from J, leaving 10 bases between. CDR1 MGHDK and CDR2 SYGVNS come from the germline V gene. This rearrangement joins TRBV25-1 to TRBJ1-3; D is undetermined. This receptor was taken from a young man in good health. Some clones in this sample may be carry-over from other donors' samples. Sequencing was performed on naive CD8+ T cells from PBMCs. The CDR3 bases are TGTGCCAGCAGTGAGATTGGGTTCGGAAACACCATATATTTT. Its protein product is CASSEIGFGNTIYF.